This T cell receptor beta chain comes out of a study of cytomegalovirus exposure and HLA in healthy donors. Libraries were prepared by immunoSEQ multiplex PCR; TCRdb keeps only in-frame clonotypes and omits some of them. This sample has around 56,000 clones; 93% occur once, and the top ten carry under 2%. The CDR3 has 16 residues. The germline V gene has CDR1 SGDLS and CDR2 YYNGEE. With 0 bases removed from V and 7 bases from J, the gap between germline ends came to 19 bases. For this clone: Its antigen is still unknown.

Study-level results: Subsequent analysis of the roughly 120 validation repertoires found a tendency for first-cohort TCR clusters to co-occur. Testing in vitro showed three CMV-associated chains specific for CMV antigens.

The chain combines TRBV9 with TRBJ1-2; possible D gene TRBD1, 6 bases. The receptor comes from a woman aged 18 to 35 in good health and CMV-seropositive. Specimen: PBMCs. CDR3 protein: CASSVGPGQGMPGYTF. In nucleotides, the CDR3 is TGTGCCAGCAGCGTAGGTCCGGGACAAGGGATGCCTGGCTACACCTTC.